This T cell receptor (beta chain) emerged from a study of early T cells in non-severe SARS-CoV-2 infection. V shed 4 bases, J shed 5 bases, and the junction held 8 bases outside the gene matches. Germline lookup yields CDR1 SGDLS and CDR2 YYNGEE. CDR3 size: 14 residues. Individual cDNA molecules each received unique molecular identifiers attached to them. TCRdb independently ran MiXCR on the 5' RACE reads; one entry per CDR3 protein. The sample contains 50,000 to 70,000 distinct CDR3 sequences, roughly 10% of which appear only once. What was sequenced was whole blood. The V gene is TRBV9, the J gene TRBJ2-7, with 8 bases aligning to TRBD2. This TCR was sampled from an adult who was a healthcare worker with PCR-confirmed SARS-CoV-2 infection or an uninfected control (not recorded which). The CDR3: CASSPRLASHEQYF. In DNA form, the CDR3 reads TGTGCCAGCAGCCCCCGACTAGCGAGCCACGAGCAGTACTTC.